Given below is one T cell receptor (beta chain) in context. What it binds is unknown. There are 15 residues in the CDR3. The junction had 13 bases not matched to a gene; V was cut back by 4 bases and J by 14 bases. Per the germline V gene, CDR1 is SGHRS and CDR2 is YFSETQ. In replicate PCRs of sorted subsets, approximately 210 ng DNA, about 30,000 T cell genomes, was used. Assay used: immunoSEQ multiplex PCR; TCRdb lists only in-frame clones, some missing. The sample includes about 1,500,000 clones, around 97% of them seen just once. This specimen belongs to a study of shared clonotypes between healthy human individuals. The overall study: CD4 naive and CD4 memory each took three plates per donor, while CD8 naive took two and CD8 memory one. Study findings and constraints: Estimated richness was generally greater in naive than memory subsets.

The sample taken for sequencing was naive CD4+ T cells sorted from blood. Subset of the sample: CD45RA+ positively selected. The genes are TRBV5-1 and TRBJ2-1; TRBD1 agrees at 12 bases. The TCR comes from a man aged 30-40 years in good health. CDR3 in DNA: TGCGCCAGCAGCCCGTTAGGGACAGGGGGCTTTAGGGAGTTCTTC. The encoded protein is CASSPLGTGGFREFF.